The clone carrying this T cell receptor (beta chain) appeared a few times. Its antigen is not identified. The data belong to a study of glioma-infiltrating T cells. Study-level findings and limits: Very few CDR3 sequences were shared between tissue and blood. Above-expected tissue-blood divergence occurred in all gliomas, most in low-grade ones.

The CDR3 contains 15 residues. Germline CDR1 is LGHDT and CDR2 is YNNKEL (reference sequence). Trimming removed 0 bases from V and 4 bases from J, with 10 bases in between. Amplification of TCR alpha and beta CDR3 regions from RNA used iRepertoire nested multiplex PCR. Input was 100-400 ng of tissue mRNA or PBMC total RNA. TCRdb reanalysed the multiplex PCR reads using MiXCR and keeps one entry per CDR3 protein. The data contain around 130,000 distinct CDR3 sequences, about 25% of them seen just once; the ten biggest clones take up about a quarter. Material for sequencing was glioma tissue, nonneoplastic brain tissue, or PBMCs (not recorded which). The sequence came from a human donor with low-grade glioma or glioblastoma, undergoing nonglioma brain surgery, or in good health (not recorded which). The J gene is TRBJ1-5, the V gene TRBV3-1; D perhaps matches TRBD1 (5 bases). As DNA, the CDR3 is TGTGCCAGCAGCCAAGATGGGGGTCGAAATCAGCCCCAGCATTTT. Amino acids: CASSQDGGRNQPQHF.